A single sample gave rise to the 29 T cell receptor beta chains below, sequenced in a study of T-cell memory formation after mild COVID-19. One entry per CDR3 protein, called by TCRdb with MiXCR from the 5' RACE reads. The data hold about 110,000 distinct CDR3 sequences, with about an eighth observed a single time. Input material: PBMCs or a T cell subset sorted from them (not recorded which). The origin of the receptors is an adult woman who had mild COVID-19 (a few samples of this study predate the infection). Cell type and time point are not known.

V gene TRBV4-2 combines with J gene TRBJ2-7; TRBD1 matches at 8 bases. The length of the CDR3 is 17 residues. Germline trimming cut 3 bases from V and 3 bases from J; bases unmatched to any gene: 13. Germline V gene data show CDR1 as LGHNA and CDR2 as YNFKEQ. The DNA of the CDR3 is TGTGCCAGCAGCCAGGACAGGGTGGGCCCTACAAACTACGAGCAGTACTTC. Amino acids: CASSQDRVGPTNYEQYF.

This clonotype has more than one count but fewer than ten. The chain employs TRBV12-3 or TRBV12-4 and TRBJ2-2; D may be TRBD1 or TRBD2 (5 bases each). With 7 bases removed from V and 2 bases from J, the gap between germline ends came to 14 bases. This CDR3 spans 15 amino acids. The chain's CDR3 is CASTLMGVNTGELFF. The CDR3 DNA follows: TGTGCCAGCACCCTGATGGGGGTTAACACCGGGGAGCTGTTTTTT.

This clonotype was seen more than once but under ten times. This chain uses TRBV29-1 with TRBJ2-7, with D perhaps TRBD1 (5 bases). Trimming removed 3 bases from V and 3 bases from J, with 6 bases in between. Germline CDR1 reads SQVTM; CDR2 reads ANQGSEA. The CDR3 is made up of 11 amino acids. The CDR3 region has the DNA TGCAGCGTTGACGACAGCTACGAGCAGTACTTC. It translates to CSVDDSYEQYF.

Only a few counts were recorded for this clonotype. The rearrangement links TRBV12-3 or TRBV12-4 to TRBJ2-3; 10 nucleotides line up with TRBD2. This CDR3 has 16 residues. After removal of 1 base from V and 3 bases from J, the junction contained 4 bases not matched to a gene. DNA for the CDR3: TGTGCCAGCAGTTTAGAAGCGGGGGGGCAGACAGATACGCAGTATTTT. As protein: CASSLEAGGQTDTQYF.

CDR3 coding DNA: TGTGCCAGCAGCCAAGTTACCGGGACCAGTTTAATCGGGTACGAGCAGTACTTC. It is translated as CASSQVTGTSLIGYEQYF. The V gene is TRBV3-1, the J gene TRBJ2-7, with D possibly being TRBD1 or TRBD2 (5 bases each). CDR1 is LGHDT, CDR2 YNNKEL, per germline (reference sequence). With 1 base removed from V and 4 bases from J, the gap between germline ends came to 23 bases. The CDR3 totals 18 residues.

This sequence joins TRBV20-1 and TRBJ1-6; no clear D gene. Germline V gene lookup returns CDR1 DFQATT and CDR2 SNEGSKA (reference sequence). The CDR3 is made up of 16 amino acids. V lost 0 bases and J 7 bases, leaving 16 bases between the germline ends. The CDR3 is CSAREADYLWNSPLHF. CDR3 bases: TGCAGTGCTAGAGAAGCAGACTACCTCTGGAATTCACCCCTCCACTTT.

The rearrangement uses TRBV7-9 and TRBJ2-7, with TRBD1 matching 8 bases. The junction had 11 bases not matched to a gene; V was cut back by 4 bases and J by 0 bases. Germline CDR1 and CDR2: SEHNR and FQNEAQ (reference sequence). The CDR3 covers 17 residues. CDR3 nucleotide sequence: TGTGCCAGCAGCTCCACTGGGACAGGACCTTCCTCCTACGAGCAGTACTTC. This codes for CASSSTGTGPSSYEQYF.

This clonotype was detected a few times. In DNA, the CDR3 is TGCGCCAGCAGCCAACTCACCTCTAGCGGGAGCTCCGGTGAGCAGTTCTTC. This codes for CASSQLTSSGSSGEQFF. The chain employs TRBV4-1 and TRBJ2-1; 10 nucleotides align to TRBD2. This CDR3 has 17 residues. Germline V gives CDR1 MGHRA, CDR2 YSYEKL. V shed 2 bases and J 9 bases; nucleotides not matched to a gene: 13.

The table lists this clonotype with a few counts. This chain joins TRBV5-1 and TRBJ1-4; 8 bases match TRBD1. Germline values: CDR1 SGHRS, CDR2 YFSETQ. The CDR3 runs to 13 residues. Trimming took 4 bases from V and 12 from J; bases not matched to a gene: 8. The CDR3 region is CASSPTGAEELFF. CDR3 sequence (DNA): TGCGCCAGCAGCCCGACAGGGGCCGAGGAACTGTTTTTT.

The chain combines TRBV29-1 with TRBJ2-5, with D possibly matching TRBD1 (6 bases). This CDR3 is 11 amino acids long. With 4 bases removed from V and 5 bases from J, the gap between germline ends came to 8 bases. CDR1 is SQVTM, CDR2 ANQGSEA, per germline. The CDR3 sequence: CSVGTDETQYF. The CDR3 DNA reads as TGCAGCGTTGGGACAGATGAGACCCAGTACTTC.

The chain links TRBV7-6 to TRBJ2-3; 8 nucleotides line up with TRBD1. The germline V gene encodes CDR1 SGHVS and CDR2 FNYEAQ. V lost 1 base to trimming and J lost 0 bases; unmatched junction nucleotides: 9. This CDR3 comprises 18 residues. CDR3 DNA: TGTGCCAGCAGCTTAGGGCCGGGACAGGTTACTAGCACAGATACGCAGTATTTT. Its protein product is CASSLGPGQVTSTDTQYF. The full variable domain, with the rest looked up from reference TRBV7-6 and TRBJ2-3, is GAGVSQSPRYKVTKRGQDVALRCDPISGHVSLYWYRQALGQGPEFLTYFNYEAQQDKSGLPNDRFSAERPEGSISTLTIQRTEQRDSAMYRCASSLGPGQVTSTDTQYFGPGTRLTVL.

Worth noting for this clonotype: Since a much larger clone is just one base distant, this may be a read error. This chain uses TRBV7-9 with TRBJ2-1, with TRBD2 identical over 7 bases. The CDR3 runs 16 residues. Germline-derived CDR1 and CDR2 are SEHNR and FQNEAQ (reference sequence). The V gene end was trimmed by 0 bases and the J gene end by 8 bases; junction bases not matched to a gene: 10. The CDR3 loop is CASSLARAGRDDEQFF. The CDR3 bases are TGTGCCAGCAGCTTAGCGCGAGCGGGGCGTGATGATGAGCAGTTCTTC. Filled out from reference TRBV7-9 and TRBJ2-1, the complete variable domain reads DTGVSQNPRHKITKRGQNVTFRCDPISEHNRLYWYRQTLGQGPEFLTYFQNEAQLEKSRLLSDRFSAERPKGSFSTLEIQRTEQGDSAMYLCASSLARAGRDDEQFFGPGTRLTVL.

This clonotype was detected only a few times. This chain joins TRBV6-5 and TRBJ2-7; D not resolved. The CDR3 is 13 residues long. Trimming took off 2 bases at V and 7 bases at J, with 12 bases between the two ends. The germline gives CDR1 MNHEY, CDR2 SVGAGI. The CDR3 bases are TGTGCCAGCAGTTACGCGCCCTGGGGAGAGCAGTACTTC. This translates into CASSYAPWGEQYF.

Here the CDR3 DNA reads TGCGCCAGCAGCTCGGGTCTTTACGGAGAGACCCAGTACTTC. This gives the protein CASSSGLYGETQYF. V usage is TRBV5-1 and J usage is TRBJ2-5; D call uncertain. CDR1 and CDR2 from the germline V gene are SGHRS and YFSETQ. Trimming left V 3 bases short and J 4 bases short, with 13 bases between. The CDR3 extends over 14 amino acids. Looking up the rest from reference TRBV5-1 and TRBJ2-5 gives the full variable domain: KAGVTQTPRYLIKTRGQQVTLSCSPISGHRSVSWYQQTPGQGLQFLFEYFSETQRNKGNFPGRFSGRQFSNSRSEMNVSTLELGDSALYLCASSSGLYGETQYFGPGTRLLVL.

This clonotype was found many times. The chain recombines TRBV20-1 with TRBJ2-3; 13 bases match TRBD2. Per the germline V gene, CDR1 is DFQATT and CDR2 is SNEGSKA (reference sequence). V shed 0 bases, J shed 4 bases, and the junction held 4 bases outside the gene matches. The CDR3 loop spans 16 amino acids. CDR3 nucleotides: TGCAGTGCTAGAGATGGGACTAGCGGGGAGGCAGATACGCAGTATTTT. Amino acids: CSARDGTSGEADTQYF.

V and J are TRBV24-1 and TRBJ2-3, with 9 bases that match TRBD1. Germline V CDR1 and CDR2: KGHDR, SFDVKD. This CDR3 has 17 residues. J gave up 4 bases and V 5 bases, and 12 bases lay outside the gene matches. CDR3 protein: CATSGPGQGRLADTQYF. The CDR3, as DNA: TGTGCCACCAGTGGCCCGGGACAGGGTCGTTTGGCAGATACGCAGTATTTT.

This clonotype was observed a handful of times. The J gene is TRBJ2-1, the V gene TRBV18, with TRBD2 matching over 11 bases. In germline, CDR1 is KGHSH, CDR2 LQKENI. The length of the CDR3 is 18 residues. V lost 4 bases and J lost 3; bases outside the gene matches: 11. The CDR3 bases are TGTGCCAGCTCACTTATGGAATCGACTAGCGGGATCTACAATGAGCAGTTCTTC. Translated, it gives CASSLMESTSGIYNEQFF.

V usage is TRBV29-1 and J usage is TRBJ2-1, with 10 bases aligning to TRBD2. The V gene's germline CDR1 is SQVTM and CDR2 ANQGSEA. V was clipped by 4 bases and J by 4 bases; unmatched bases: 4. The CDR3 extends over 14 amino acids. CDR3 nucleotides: TGCAGCGTTGCTCCTAGCGGGGGTTACAATGAGCAGTTCTTC. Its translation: CSVAPSGGYNEQFF.

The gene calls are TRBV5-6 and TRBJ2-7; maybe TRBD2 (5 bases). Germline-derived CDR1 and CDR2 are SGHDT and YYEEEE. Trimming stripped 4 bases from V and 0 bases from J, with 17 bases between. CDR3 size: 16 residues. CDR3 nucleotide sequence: TGTGCCAGCAGCCAACTGGGTGAGGGAAGCTCCTACGAGCAGTACTTC. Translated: CASSQLGEGSSYEQYF.

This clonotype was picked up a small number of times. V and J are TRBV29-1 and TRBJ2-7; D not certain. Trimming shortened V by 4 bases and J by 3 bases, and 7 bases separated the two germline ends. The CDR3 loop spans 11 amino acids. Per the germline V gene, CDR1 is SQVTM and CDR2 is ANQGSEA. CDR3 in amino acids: CSVGGDYEQYF. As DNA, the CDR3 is TGCAGCGTTGGCGGTGACTACGAGCAGTACTTC.

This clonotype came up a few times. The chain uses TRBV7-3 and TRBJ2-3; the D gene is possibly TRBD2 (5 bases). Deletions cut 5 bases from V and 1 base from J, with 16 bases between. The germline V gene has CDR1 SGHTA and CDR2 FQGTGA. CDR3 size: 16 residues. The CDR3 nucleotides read TGTGCCAGCAGCCCAGAGGCGGGCTGGGGCACAGATACGCAGTATTTT. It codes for CASSPEAGWGTDTQYF.

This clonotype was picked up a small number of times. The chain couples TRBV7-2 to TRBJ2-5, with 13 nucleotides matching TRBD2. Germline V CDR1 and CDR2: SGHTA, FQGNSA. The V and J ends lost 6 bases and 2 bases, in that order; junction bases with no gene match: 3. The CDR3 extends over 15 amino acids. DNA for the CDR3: TGTGCCAGCAGACGGACTAGCGGGAGACAAGAGACCCAGTACTTC. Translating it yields CASRRTSGRQETQYF. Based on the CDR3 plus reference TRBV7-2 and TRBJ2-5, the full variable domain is GAGVSQSPSNKVTEKGKDVELRCDPISGHTALYWYRQSLGQGLEFLIYFQGNSAPDKSGLPSDRFSAERTGGSVSTLTIQRTQQEDSAVYLCASRRTSGRQETQYFGPGTRLLVL.

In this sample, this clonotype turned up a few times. CDR3 nucleotides: TGCAGTGCTAGAGACGGGACTAGCGGGAGTTGGCACGAGCAGTTCTTC. Its translation: CSARDGTSGSWHEQFF. V gene TRBV20-1 combines with J gene TRBJ2-1, with 14 bases aligning to TRBD2. From germline, CDR1 is DFQATT and CDR2 SNEGSKA (reference sequence). The J segment lost 10 bases and the V segment lost 0 bases, leaving 8 bases of the junction unmatched. This CDR3 is 16 amino acids long.

Here the CDR3 reads CASSKVGRREQFF. The DNA for the CDR3 is TGTGCCAGCAGCAAAGTAGGCCGGCGGGAGCAGTTCTTC. The chain recombines TRBV21-1 with TRBJ2-1. TRBV21-1 is reported as a pseudogene. The CDR3 runs 13 residues.

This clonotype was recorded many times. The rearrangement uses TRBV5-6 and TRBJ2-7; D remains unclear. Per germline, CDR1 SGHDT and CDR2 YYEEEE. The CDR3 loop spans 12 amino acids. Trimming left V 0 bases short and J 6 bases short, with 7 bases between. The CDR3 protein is CASSLALAEQYF. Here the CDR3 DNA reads TGTGCCAGCAGCTTGGCGCTGGCCGAGCAGTACTTC.

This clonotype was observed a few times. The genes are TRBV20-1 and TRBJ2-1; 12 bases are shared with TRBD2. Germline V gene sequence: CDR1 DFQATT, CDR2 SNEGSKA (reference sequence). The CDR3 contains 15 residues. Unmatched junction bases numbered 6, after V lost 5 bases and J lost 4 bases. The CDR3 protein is CSAWKTSGSYNEQFF. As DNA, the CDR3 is TGCAGTGCTTGGAAGACTAGCGGGAGTTACAATGAGCAGTTCTTC.

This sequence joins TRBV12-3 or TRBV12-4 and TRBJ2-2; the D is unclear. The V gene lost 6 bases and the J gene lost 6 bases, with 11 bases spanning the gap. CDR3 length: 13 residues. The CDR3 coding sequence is TGTGCCAGCAGGCATCCTTCGCCCGGGGAGCTGTTTTTT. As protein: CASRHPSPGELFF.

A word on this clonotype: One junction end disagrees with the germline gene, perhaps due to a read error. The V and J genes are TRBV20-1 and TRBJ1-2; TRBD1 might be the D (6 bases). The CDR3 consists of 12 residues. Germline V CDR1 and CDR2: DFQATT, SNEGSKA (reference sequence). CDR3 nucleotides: TGTAGGGGGACGGAAGATAACTATGGCTACACCTTC. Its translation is CRGTEDNYGYTF.

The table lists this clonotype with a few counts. The DNA of the CDR3 is TGTGCCAGCAGCCATGACAGGGGGTCAGATACGCAGTATTTT. It translates to CASSHDRGSDTQYF. The chain employs TRBV12-3 or TRBV12-4 and TRBJ2-3; TRBD1 agrees at 9 bases. The CDR3 runs 14 residues. V trimming: 6 bases; J trimming: 4 bases; junction bases outside the gene matches: 5.